A single sample gave rise to the 20 T cell receptor beta chains below, sequenced in a study of blood T cell repertoires in COVID-19. Measured with immunoSEQ multiplex PCR; TCRdb has only the in-frame clones, and not every one. The repertoire holds roughly 74,000 clones, with roughly 89% as singletons. The source material was PBMCs or T cells enriched from blood (not recorded which). Every receptor here comes from a woman between 45 and 60 years old with acute COVID-19.

The V gene is TRBV29-1, the J gene TRBJ1-1; maybe TRBD1 (6 bases). Germline CDR1 reads SQVTM; CDR2 reads ANQGSEA. Trimming left V 4 bases short and J 8 bases short, with 17 bases between. This CDR3 region has 13 residues. Here the CDR3 reads CSVAQNGQGEAFF. In nucleotides, the CDR3 is TGCAGCGTTGCCCAAAATGGCCAGGGGGAAGCTTTCTTT. Together with reference TRBV29-1 and TRBJ1-1, the CDR3 gives the full variable domain: SAVISQKPSRDICQRGTSLTIQCQVDSQVTMMFWYRQQPGQSLTLIATANQGSEATYESGFVIDKFPISRPNLTFSTLTVSNMSPEDSSIYLCSVAQNGQGEAFFGQGTRLTVV.

The chain carries TRBV28 and TRBJ1-5; D is unclear. V was cut by 0 bases and J by 3 bases, with 9 bases left in between. This CDR3 has 15 residues. Germline lookup yields CDR1 MDHEN and CDR2 SYDVKM. Here the CDR3 DNA reads TGTGCCAGCAGTTTATGGAGAGGCTACAATCAGCCCCAGCATTTT. It yields the protein CASSLWRGYNQPQHF.

The V call is TRBV6-5, the J call TRBJ2-7, with a possible D match to TRBD2 (5 bases). From germline, CDR1 is MNHEY and CDR2 SVGAGI. Trimming removed 2 bases at V and 0 bases at J, with 11 bases between. The CDR3 is 15 residues long. For the CDR3, the DNA is TGTGCCAGCAGTTACAGTCCCCTAGCCTCCTACGAGCAGTACTTC. Translation gives CASSYSPLASYEQYF.

The CDR3 DNA follows: TGTGCCAGCAGCCAAGGCTTCGGACTAGCGGGAGGAATAACCGGGGAGCTGTTTTTT. Protein sequence: CASSQGFGLAGGITGELFF. V and J are TRBV4-2 and TRBJ2-2; 14 bases fit TRBD2. In germline, CDR1 is LGHNA, CDR2 YNFKEQ. V lost 1 base to trimming and J lost 5 bases; unmatched junction nucleotides: 9. CDR3 length: 19 residues.

This chain joins TRBV30 and TRBJ1-5; 12 bases fit TRBD1. Germline CDR1 is GTSNPN and CDR2 is SVGIG (reference sequence). The junction had 12 bases not matched to a gene; V was cut back by 8 bases and J by 4 bases. This CDR3 has 16 residues. This CDR3 is CAGSGTGGVGNQPQHF. CDR3 DNA sequence: TGTGCCGGCTCCGGGACAGGGGGCGTAGGGAATCAGCCCCAGCATTTT.

V and J are TRBV3-1 (or the pseudogene TRBV3-2) and TRBJ2-1, with 7 bases lining up with TRBD2. The germline gives CDR1 LGHDT, CDR2 YNNKEL (reference sequence). The V gene end was trimmed by 1 base and the J gene end by 4 bases; junction bases not matched to a gene: 10. The CDR3 extends over 17 amino acids. The CDR3 sequence is CASSQVSRLALYNEQFF. In DNA, the CDR3 is TGTGCCAGCAGCCAAGTCTCAAGACTAGCATTATACAATGAGCAGTTCTTC.

V and J are TRBV3-1 (or the pseudogene TRBV3-2) and TRBJ2-2, with D uncertain. CDR3 size: 13 residues. The V end lost 1 base, the J end lost 4 bases, and 4 bases lay between the germline ends. The germline gives CDR1 LGHDT, CDR2 YNNKEL (reference sequence). CDR3 protein: CASSQVITGELFF. Here the CDR3 DNA reads TGTGCCAGCAGCCAAGTCATCACCGGGGAGCTGTTTTTT.

For the CDR3, the DNA is TGTGCCAGCAGCCCCGAGGGCGCGGCTAGCCGACCCTACGAGCAGTACTTC. It encodes CASSPEGAASRPYEQYF. The chain carries TRBV3-1 (or the pseudogene TRBV3-2) and TRBJ2-7; TRBD2 is a possible D gene (5 bases). Deletions cut 4 bases from V and 2 bases from J, with 21 bases between. This CDR3 comprises 17 residues. Per the germline V gene, CDR1 is LGHDT and CDR2 is YNNKEL (reference sequence).

The rearrangement uses TRBV4-1 and TRBJ2-1, with 16 nucleotides matching TRBD2. The CDR3 sequence is 20 residues long. The germline gives CDR1 MGHRA, CDR2 YSYEKL. Trimming removed 4 bases from V and 8 bases from J; junction bases left unmatched: 17. Here the CDR3 reads CASSRPPGLAGGFLRDEQFF. Written as DNA, the CDR3 is TGCGCCAGCAGCCGACCACCGGGACTAGCGGGAGGGTTTTTGCGAGATGAGCAGTTCTTC.

The chain joins TRBV18 to TRBJ1-4; tentatively, D is TRBD1 (5 bases). Germline CDR1 KGHSH, CDR2 LQKENI. This CDR3 spans 15 amino acids. Trimming removed 3 bases at V and 5 bases at J, with 13 bases between. The CDR3 sequence is CASSPSGRNNEKLFF. In nucleotides, the CDR3 is TGTGCCAGCTCACCCTCAGGGAGGAACAATGAAAAACTGTTTTTT.

This chain links TRBV9 with TRBJ2-6; D unclear. The CDR3 consists of 15 residues. V was pared by 4 bases and J by 0 bases, with 8 bases between. Germline lookup yields CDR1 SGDLS and CDR2 YYNGEE. The CDR3 protein is CASSIQDSGANVLTF. CDR3 DNA sequence: TGTGCCAGCAGCATCCAGGACTCTGGGGCCAACGTCCTGACTTTC.

The chain employs TRBV3-1 (or the pseudogene TRBV3-2) and TRBJ2-1, with 10 bases aligning to TRBD2. The CDR3 sequence is 16 residues long. Germline V gives CDR1 LGHDT, CDR2 YNNKEL (reference sequence). Trimming took 6 bases from V and 0 from J; bases not matched to a gene: 5. DNA for the CDR3: TGTGCCAGCAGGCCGGGACTAGCGAGCTCCTACAATGAGCAGTTCTTC. Translated, it gives CASRPGLASSYNEQFF.

This clone was seen more than once but under ten times. The CDR3, as DNA: TGTGCCAGCAGTCCCAGGGACTATTCCAATTCACCCCTCCACTTT. Its translation is CASSPRDYSNSPLHF. The chain joins TRBV27 to TRBJ1-6; a weak D match, TRBD1 (5 bases). The CDR3 length is 15 residues. Germline values: CDR1 MNHEY, CDR2 SMNVEV (reference sequence). V lost 5 bases, J lost 7 bases, and 15 bases lay in between.

V and J are TRBV10-1 and TRBJ2-7, with 10 bases fitting TRBD2. The CDR3 contains 15 residues. CDR1 is WNHNN, CDR2 SYGVQD, per germline (reference sequence). V dropped 3 bases and J dropped 2; count of bases not matched to a gene: 4. CDR3 protein: CASSEGLAATYEQYF. The CDR3 DNA sequence: TGCGCCAGCAGTGAAGGACTAGCGGCCACCTACGAGCAGTACTTC.

CDR3 protein: CASSKGDRGLGNTIYF. The CDR3 DNA sequence: TGTGCCAGCAGCAAAGGGGACAGGGGGCTCGGAAACACCATATATTTT. V usage is TRBV21-1 and J usage is TRBJ1-3; TRBD1 reflects the table's D call only, with no check against the DNA. TRBV21-1 is noted as a pseudogene. This CDR3 spans 16 amino acids.

The rearrangement links TRBV9 to TRBJ1-1; D gene ambiguous. The CDR3 has 14 amino acids. Germline CDR1 and CDR2: SGDLS and YYNGEE. V was cut by 4 bases and J by 7 bases, with 17 bases left in between. In DNA, the CDR3 is TGTGCCAGCAGCCCCCAAGAATTGGGCCATGAAGCTTTCTTT. Encoded protein: CASSPQELGHEAFF.

This clone appeared a few times. The chain joins TRBV7-8 to TRBJ2-2; TRBD2 matches 12 bases. The V and J ends lost 1 base and 4 bases, in that order; junction bases with no gene match: 13. The CDR3 runs to 20 residues. The germline V gene has CDR1 SGHVS and CDR2 FQNEAQ. The CDR3 DNA follows: TGTGCCAGCAGCTTAGGATCTAGCGGGAGGGCCTTTTTACCCACCGGGGAGCTGTTTTTT. The encoded protein is CASSLGSSGRAFLPTGELFF.

The J gene is TRBJ2-1, the V gene TRBV7-9; TRBD2 matches at 7 bases. CDR3 size: 14 residues. V dropped 1 base and J dropped 6; count of bases not matched to a gene: 3. The germline V gene encodes CDR1 SEHNR and CDR2 FQNEAQ (reference sequence). The CDR3 bases are TGTGCCAGCAGCTTAGTACTAGCGCTCAATGAGCAGTTCTTC. Translation: CASSLVLALNEQFF.

The rearrangement joins TRBV18 to TRBJ2-7, with D possibly being TRBD2 (5 bases). The CDR3 is 15 amino acids. Trimming shortened V by 0 bases and J by 4 bases, and 13 bases separated the two germline ends. Germline values: CDR1 KGHSH, CDR2 LQKENI. CDR3 nucleotide sequence: TGTGCCAGCTCACCACCCTCCCAGCGGAGGTACGAGCAGTACTTC. It translates to CASSPPSQRRYEQYF.

The chain recombines TRBV7-8 with TRBJ2-7; 9 nucleotides line up with TRBD1. The V gene end was trimmed by 5 bases and the J gene end by 7 bases; junction bases not matched to a gene: 12. Germline CDR1 and CDR2: SGHVS and FQNEAQ. CDR3 size: 15 residues. CDR3 protein: CASSKAGTGLKEQYF. CDR3 nucleotides: TGTGCCAGCAGCAAGGCCGGGACAGGGTTAAAGGAGCAGTACTTC.